The clone carrying this T cell receptor beta chain was counted a single time. Germline V gene sequence: CDR1 PRHDT, CDR2 FYEKMQ (reference sequence). V was shortened by 1 base and J by 9 bases, with 4 bases between the two germline ends. The CDR3 is made up of 11 amino acids. The data belong to a study of blood T cell repertoires in COVID-19. Study at large: Both acute and convalescent COVID-19 samples were obtained from the United States, Italy and Spain. Nucleic acid was either cDNA or gDNA, and it came from T cells, B-cell-depleted T cells, or PBMCs.

TCRdb's copy holds only in-frame clones and misses some; the assay was immunoSEQ multiplex PCR. The table has more than 100,000 clones, roughly 90% seen once; the top ten hold over 15%. The sample taken for sequencing was peripheral blood. The rearrangement uses TRBV13 and TRBJ2-1; D unresolved. This sequence was found in an elderly woman in a cohort sampled during active COVID-19. In DNA, the CDR3 is TGTGCCAGCAGCTTAGTGGCTGAGCAGTTCTTC. It translates to CASSLVAEQFF.